This is a list of T cell receptor beta chains from one sample in a study of blood T cell repertoires in COVID-19. Here immunoSEQ multiplex PCR was the method, and the copy in TCRdb shows in-frame clones only, minus some. The sample has 50,000 or so clones, just over 85% seen once. The specimen sequenced was peripheral blood. The origin of the receptors is a human donor in a cohort sampled during active COVID-19. The CDR3 runs from the conserved cysteine through the conserved F or W. D genes are given only for firm matches. Some rows mark clone size as missing; the rest say once, few, many or name a class of expanded clone.

NA	TRBV14	TRBJ1-1	NA	CASSVGGGATEAFF	TGTGCCAGCAGCGTGGGGGGGGGTGCGACTGAAGCTTTCTTT
NA	TRBV2	TRBJ2-1	TRBD1	CASSEGGDRGYNEQFF	TGTGCCAGCAGTGAAGGAGGGGACAGGGGTTACAATGAGCAGTTCTTC
once	TRBV15	TRBJ1-2	NA	CATSRESTAYGYTF	TGTGCCACCAGCAGAGAGAGCACAGCCTATGGCTACACCTTC
few	TRBV5-1	TRBJ2-2	NA	CASSSGANTGELFF	TGCGCCAGCAGCTCCGGGGCGAACACCGGGGAGCTGTTTTTT
NA	TRBV5-1	TRBJ2-7	NA	CASSFTGDSGEQYF	TGCGCCAGCAGCTTTACAGGGGACTCTGGCGAGCAGTACTTC
NA	TRBV5-1	TRBJ2-1	NA	CASSETPGTSYNEQFF	TGCGCCAGCAGCGAGACCCCCGGGACATCATACAATGAGCAGTTCTTC
NA	TRBV5-1	TRBJ2-3	TRBD1	CASSSQTGDTDTQYF	TGCGCCAGCAGCAGCCAGACAGGGGACACAGATACGCAGTATTTT
many	TRBV11-2	TRBJ1-5	NA	CASSSSSGANQPQHF	TGTGCCAGCAGCTCCAGCAGCGGTGCGAATCAGCCCCAGCATTTT
few	TRBV27	TRBJ2-7	TRBD1	CASSDPGQGAGEQYF	TGTGCCAGCAGCGACCCGGGACAGGGAGCCGGCGAGCAGTACTTC
NA	TRBV9	TRBJ1-2	TRBD1	CASSVGTDPNYGYTF	TGTGCCAGCAGCGTCGGGACAGACCCTAACTATGGCTACACCTTC
NA	TRBV5-1	TRBJ1-6	TRBD1	CASSGGQVNSPLHF	TGCGCCAGCAGCGGGGGACAGGTTAATTCACCCCTCCACTTT
NA	TRBV28	TRBJ2-7	NA	CASSLVDNYYEQYF	TGTGCCAGCAGTTTAGTGGACAACTACTACGAGCAGTACTTC
NA	TRBV2	TRBJ1-2	NA	CASSEGQEVLWYGYTF	TGTGCCAGCAGTGAAGGACAGGAGGTGCTTTGGTATGGCTACACCTTC
NA	TRBV5-1	TRBJ2-6	TRBD1	CASSLAGQGYSGANVLTF	TGCGCCAGCAGCTTGGCGGGACAGGGGTACTCTGGGGCCAACGTCCTGACTTTC
NA	TRBV5-4	TRBJ1-4	NA	CASSGTGATNEKLFF	TGTGCCAGCAGCGGAACAGGAGCAACTAATGAAAAACTGTTTTTT
NA	TRBV10-1	TRBJ1-1	NA	CASYGQNTEAFF	TGCGCCAGCTATGGACAGAACACTGAAGCTTTCTTT
NA	TRBV14	TRBJ2-1	TRBD2	CASSRLAGGLWWSYNEQFF	TGTGCCAGCAGCCGACTAGCGGGTGGACTTTGGTGGTCCTACAATGAGCAGTTCTTC
once	TRBV14	TRBJ2-3	NA	CASSFREPDTQYF	TGTGCCAGCAGCTTCCGAGAGCCAGATACGCAGTATTTT
NA	TRBV6-6	TRBJ1-1	TRBD1	CASRLGGLTYYTEAFF	TGTGCCAGCAGACTAGGGGGCTTAACATATTACACTGAAGCTTTCTTT
NA	TRBV19	TRBJ2-1	NA	CASRGRYNEQFF	TGTGCCAGTAGAGGGAGATACAATGAGCAGTTCTTC
NA	TRBV28	TRBJ1-1	TRBD1	CATLGGVFGTEAFF	TGTGCCACCTTAGGGGGCGTGTTTGGCACTGAAGCTTTCTTT
NA	TRBV5-4	TRBJ2-5	NA	CASSGPGHIQETQYF	TGTGCCAGCAGCGGGCCGGGACATATCCAAGAGACCCAGTACTTC
NA	TRBV7-2	TRBJ1-6	NA	CASSLEYGHTSSPLHF	TGTGCCAGCAGCTTAGAGTACGGGCACACTAGTTCACCCCTCCACTTT
NA	TRBV5-5	TRBJ2-2	NA	CASSFGLLARTGELFF	TGTGCCAGCAGCTTCGGGTTACTAGCCCGCACCGGGGAGCTGTTTTTT
NA	TRBV3-1/TRBV3-2	TRBJ2-5	NA	CASSQEGSGGWETQYF	TGTGCCAGCTCTCAAGAAGGTTCGGGGGGCTGGGAGACCCAGTACTTC
NA	TRBV4-1	TRBJ1-1	NA	CASSQEGPPGTEAFF	TGCGCCAGCAGCCAAGAAGGGCCCCCGGGAACTGAAGCTTTCTTT
NA	TRBV28	TRBJ2-7	NA	CASSAPLASYEQYF	TGTGCCAGCAGTGCCCCCCTAGCTTCCTACGAGCAGTACTTC
NA	TRBV6-2/TRBV6-3	TRBJ2-7	NA	CASSPEGYEQYF	TGTGCCAGCAGTCCAGAGGGTTACGAGCAGTACTTC
NA	TRBV27	TRBJ1-5	TRBD1	CASSPDRGNQPQHF	TGTGCCAGCAGTCCAGACAGGGGGAATCAGCCCCAGCATTTT
NA	TRBV30	TRBJ2-3	NA	CAWSRKGSVTDTQYF	TGTGCCTGGAGTAGGAAGGGGTCAGTCACAGATACGCAGTATTTT
NA	TRBV2	TRBJ2-7	TRBD1	CASSEMGQGAREQYF	TGTGCCAGCAGTGAAATGGGTCAGGGGGCGAGAGAGCAGTACTTC
NA	TRBV5-1	TRBJ1-1	TRBD1	CASKATGDRGMNTEAFF	TGCGCCAGCAAAGCTACAGGGGACAGGGGCATGAACACTGAAGCTTTCTTT
NA	TRBV28	TRBJ2-1	TRBD1	CASSFYRGKNEQFF	TGTGCCAGCAGTTTCTACAGGGGTAAGAATGAGCAGTTCTTC
NA	TRBV2	TRBJ2-7	NA	CASRRQGSYEQYF	TGTGCCAGCAGAAGGCAGGGGAGCTACGAGCAGTACTTC
NA	TRBV10-3	TRBJ1-2	TRBD1	CAIIPGQGSDYGYTF	TGTGCCATCATCCCAGGACAGGGGAGTGACTATGGCTACACCTTC
NA	TRBV6-4	TRBJ1-6	TRBD1	CASRGQGAVNSPLHF	TGTGCCAGCAGGGGTCAGGGGGCGGTCAATTCACCCCTCCACTTT
NA	TRBV19	TRBJ1-2	TRBD1	CASTLQGDGYTF	TGTGCCAGTACCCTACAGGGGGACGGCTACACCTTC
NA	TRBV5-1	TRBJ2-7	TRBD1	CASSLVGTGASYEQYF	TGCGCCAGCAGCTTGGTGGGGACAGGGGCTTCCTACGAGCAGTACTTC
NA	TRBV28	TRBJ1-6	NA	CASSSVQARSPLHF	TGTGCCAGCAGTTCTGTTCAGGCCAGGTCACCCCTCCACTTT
NA	TRBV19	TRBJ2-6	NA	CASSMAAGFFSGANVLTF	TGTGCCAGTAGTATGGCCGCAGGTTTTTTCTCTGGGGCCAACGTCCTGACTTTC
NA	TRBV24-1	TRBJ2-3	TRBD1	CATSLTGTGVTDTQYF	TGTGCCACCAGTCTAACCGGGACAGGGGTAACAGATACGCAGTATTTT
NA	TRBV30	TRBJ1-1	NA	CARRRAGVGTEAFF	TGTGCCCGTAGAAGGGCGGGAGTAGGGACTGAAGCTTTCTTT
NA	TRBV27	TRBJ2-7	TRBD1	CASRHMDRGRSYEQYF	TGTGCCAGCAGACATATGGACAGGGGACGGTCCTACGAGCAGTACTTC
NA	TRBV5-1	TRBJ2-7	NA	CASSLEFNSYEQYF	TGCGCCAGCAGCTTGGAATTCAACTCCTACGAGCAGTACTTC
NA	TRBV2	TRBJ2-3	NA	CARGGGSRTDTQYF	TGTGCCAGAGGGGGGGGTAGTAGGACAGATACGCAGTATTTT